The rows below give T cell receptor beta chains drawn from one sample of a study of regulatory T cells in long-lasting Graves disease. TCRdb re-called the multiplex PCR reads with MiXCR, one entry per CDR3 protein. The sample contains 400,000 to 500,000 distinct CDR3 sequences, roughly a fifth of which appear only once. The source material was peripheral blood mononuclear cells (PBMCs), sampled when the disease was refractory, from a patient treated with antithyroid drugs. Every receptor here comes from a female donor with Graves disease. Both conserved end residues are part of each CDR3. D genes are given only for firm matches. The size field is filled for only some rows; it gives once, few, many or a size class.

>-|TRBJ1-4|TRBV6-1|-
TGTGCCAGCAGTGAAGAACTACGGTCAGCGGGAAAACTGTTTTTT
CASSEELRSAGKLFF
>-|TRBJ1-5|TRBV12-3/TRBV12-4|-
TGTGCCAGCAGTTTATTGAGCGGCAATCAGCCCCAGCATTTT
CASSLLSGNQPQHF
>TRBD2|TRBJ2-3|TRBV6-5|-
TGTGCCAGCAGTTGGAGCGGGAGCGAACGAGATACGCAGTATTTT
CASSWSGSERDTQYF
>TRBD2|TRBJ2-7|TRBV10-2|-
TGCGCCAGCGAACCTAGCGGGAGGGCCAACGAGCAGTACTTC
CASEPSGRANEQYF
>-|TRBJ2-6|TRBV9|-
TGTGCCAGCAGCTCTAGACGGGGAAGCTCTGGGGCCAACGTCCTGACTTTC
CASSSRRGSSGANVLTF
>-|TRBJ1-1|TRBV4-1|once
TGCGCCAGCAGCCAAGGAGGATCCGCGGAAGCTTTCTTT
CASSQGGSAEAFF
>-|TRBJ1-2|TRBV2|many
TGTGCCAGCAGTGATCCGGCGGTCGGGCACTATGGCTACACCTTC
CASSDPAVGHYGYTF
>-|TRBJ2-3|TRBV2|-
TGTGCCAGCAGGGGACGGGTGAGCACAGATACGCAGTATTTT
CASRGRVSTDTQYF
>-|TRBJ2-7|TRBV28|many
TGTGCCAGCAGTTCATGGGCCGCCCGTCGTTACGAGCAGTACTTC
CASSSWAARRYEQYF
>TRBD2|TRBJ2-1|TRBV27|-
TGTGCCAGCAGTTTATCCCCATCCCTCTTGGCGGGAGGGCCCGAAGGTGAGCAGTTCTTC
CASSLSPSLLAGGPEGEQFF
>-|TRBJ1-1|TRBV6-5|many
TGTGCCAGCAGTTACTACCCGACCAGGGTATCGAACACTGAAGCTTTCTTT
CASSYYPTRVSNTEAFF
>TRBD2|TRBJ2-2|TRBV12-3/TRBV12-4|many
TGTGCCAGCAGCCATGGGGTGGCGGGAGGGTACACCGGGGAGCTGTTTTTT
CASSHGVAGGYTGELFF
>-|TRBJ2-7|TRBV7-9|-
TGTGCCAGCCGACACTCGGGCAGGAACTACGAGCAGTACTTC
CASRHSGRNYEQYF
>TRBD2|TRBJ2-5|TRBV7-2|many
TGTGCCAGCAGCTTAGCGGGACTAGCGGACCAAGAGACCCAGTACTTC
CASSLAGLADQETQYF
>TRBD2|TRBJ2-5|TRBV15|many
TGTGCCACCAGCAGAGATTCTAGCGGGAGGATGGGAGAGACCCAGTACTTC
CATSRDSSGRMGETQYF
>TRBD1|TRBJ2-2|TRBV12-5|few
TGTGCTAGTGCCCTCTACCCAGGGACAGCGTACTCCACCGGGGAGCTGTTTTTT
CASALYPGTAYSTGELFF
>-|TRBJ2-7|TRBV3-1|many
TGTGCCAGCAGCCAAGTTGAGGGGAAGAAGCAGTACTTC
CASSQVEGKKQYF
>TRBD2|TRBJ2-1|TRBV3-1|-
TGTGCCACATCACGCGGGGGCAATGAGCAGTTCTTC
CATSRGGNEQFF
>TRBD1|TRBJ1-2|TRBV3-1|-
TGTGCCAGCAGCCGAGTACGGGACAGGGGGATTAACTATGGCTACACCTTC
CASSRVRDRGINYGYTF
>-|TRBJ2-5|TRBV7-2|many
TGTGCCAGCACCGGGGCGGAAAAAGAGACCCAGTACTTC
CASTGAEKETQYF
>-|TRBJ2-4|TRBV7-9|-
TGCGCCAGCAGCTTGGGGCCCTCCGGTTCGGCCAAAAACATTCAGTACTTC
CASSLGPSGSAKNIQYF
>-|TRBJ2-5|TRBV11-2|many
TGTGCCAGCAGCTTAGTAACGGGGGGCGCGGAGGAGACCCAGTACTTC
CASSLVTGGAEETQYF
>TRBD1|TRBJ2-5|TRBV20-1|-
TGCAGTGCTCAGGACAGGGGGCGCGGGCAAGAGACCCAGTACTTC
CSAQDRGRGQETQYF
>TRBD1|TRBJ1-5|TRBV28|few
TGTGCCAGCAGCCCCACAGGGGTCAGGGGATATAGGAATCAGCCCCAGCATTTT
CASSPTGVRGYRNQPQHF
>-|TRBJ2-7|TRBV10-3|many
TGTGCCATCAGTGAGGCATACGAGCAGTACTTC
CAISEAYEQYF
>-|TRBJ2-5|TRBV12-3/TRBV12-4|many
TGTGCCAGCAGCTTGGGGACGTCGGAGACCCAGTACTTC
CASSLGTSETQYF
>-|TRBJ2-2|TRBV20-1|-
TGCAGTGTTCCGGGATCGAACACCGGGGAGCCGTTTTTT
CSVPGSNTGEPFF
>-|TRBJ1-4|TRBV12-3/TRBV12-4|many
TGTGCCAGCAGCCACAGGGCTCGAAATGAAAAACTGTTTTTT
CASSHRARNEKLFF
>-|TRBJ1-1|TRBV20-1|-
TGCAGTGCCAATCGGGAGGGGTCAGGAACTGAAGCTTTCTTT
CSANREGSGTEAFF
>-|TRBJ2-2|TRBV7-2|-
TGTGCCAGCACCGCTTACAGTCGCACCGGGGAGCTGTCTTTT
CASTAYSRTGELSF
>TRBD2|TRBJ2-7|TRBV13|many
TGTGCCAGCAGCTTAGGCGCGGGAGGGCAGATCTACGAGCAGTACTTC
CASSLGAGGQIYEQYF
>-|TRBJ1-1|TRBV7-2|many
TGTGCCAGCAGTCAGACGGCCGAAGCTTTCTTT
CASSQTAEAFF
>-|TRBJ2-5|TRBV5-4|-
TGTGCCAGCAGCTCGGGACTCCCCGGCCAGGGTTTAGGACAAGAGACCCAGTACTTC
CASSSGLPGQGLGQETQYF
>-|TRBJ2-7|TRBV24-1|-
TGTGCCACCGGTGAGAGGGGCACAGGGTCCTACGAGCAGTACTTC
CATGERGTGSYEQYF
>TRBD1|TRBJ2-5|TRBV12-3/TRBV12-4|many
TGTGCCAGCAGGTACACAGGGGGCAGCGAGACCCAGTACTTC
CASRYTGGSETQYF
>-|TRBJ2-7|TRBV2|many
TGTGCCAGCAGTGAAGAAATAGGAGCCTACGAGCAGTACTTC
CASSEEIGAYEQYF
>-|TRBJ1-5|TRBV4-1|few
TGCGCCAGCAGCCGTATGGAGGGGCTGAGCAATCAGCCCCAGCATTTT
CASSRMEGLSNQPQHF
>-|TRBJ2-7|TRBV28|many
TGTGCCAGCAGTTTCAGGGAAGGGAACTACGAGCAGTACTTC
CASSFREGNYEQYF
>-|TRBJ2-7|TRBV20-1|-
TGCAGTGCTAGTAAACTTCGGGGGTACGAGCAGTACTTC
CSASKLRGYEQYF
>-|TRBJ2-7|TRBV6-1|-
TGTGCCAGTATACTCGCTGGCGAGCAGTACTTC
CASILAGEQYF
>TRBD1|TRBJ1-2|TRBV28|many
TGTGCCAGCAGTCCCTCGGACAGGGTATGGATAGGCTACACCTTC
CASSPSDRVWIGYTF
>TRBD2|TRBJ2-7|TRBV2|many
TGTGCCAGCAGTGATCTACTAGCGGGACCGCAGTACTTC
CASSDLLAGPQYF
>TRBD2|TRBJ2-2|TRBV3-1|many
TGTGCCAGCAGCCAAGATCCACCGGGACTAGCGTCGAACGGGGAGCTGTTTTTT
CASSQDPPGLASNGELFF
>-|TRBJ1-2|TRBV7-9|-
TGTGCCAGCAGTGAAGTCGGGGGTGGCTACACCTTC
CASSEVGGGYTF
>TRBD1|TRBJ1-6|TRBV2|many
TGTGCCAGCAGTGTTAACAGGGGAAATTCACCCCTCCACTTT
CASSVNRGNSPLHF
>-|TRBJ1-5|TRBV19|few
TGTGCCAGTAGTATCGAAATCTGGGGGAGGAATCAGCCCCAGCATTTT
CASSIEIWGRNQPQHF